The 32 T cell receptor beta chains below were found in one sample sequenced in a study of blood T cell repertoires in COVID-19. This table comes from immunoSEQ multiplex PCR, and its TCRdb copy is limited to in-frame clones, with some not included. The data contain 230,000 or so clones, around 82% of them singletons. The source material was peripheral blood. The receptors derive from a man between 45 and 60 years old with active or convalescent COVID-19.

CDR3: CASSQDFNSPNEQFF. In DNA form, the CDR3 reads TGTGCCAGCAGCCAAGATTTTAACAGTCCCAATGAGCAGTTCTTC. V is TRBV3-1 (or the pseudogene TRBV3-2) and J is TRBJ2-1; D not certain. The CDR3 length is 15 residues. The germline V and J ends were trimmed by 0 bases and 6 bases, with 12 bases remaining between them. The germline V gene encodes CDR1 LGHDT and CDR2 YNNKEL (reference sequence).

The chain couples TRBV4-2 to TRBJ1-1; TRBD1 matches 10 bases. There are 14 residues in the CDR3. Looked up from germline, CDR1 is LGHNA and CDR2 is YNFKEQ. V lost 5 bases and J lost 5; bases outside the gene matches: 5. Here the CDR3 reads CASSMDRGRTEAFF. CDR3 nucleotides: TGTGCCAGCAGCATGGACAGGGGGAGAACTGAAGCTTTCTTT.

The chain carries TRBV24-1 and TRBJ2-5; D is perhaps TRBD2 (5 bases). CDR3 size: 14 residues. Trimming took off 4 bases at V and 4 bases at J, with 12 bases between the two ends. CDR1 is KGHDR and CDR2 is SFDVKD in the germline V gene. Here the CDR3 reads CATSDALGRETQYF. The CDR3 DNA sequence: TGTGCCACCAGTGACGCACTAGGGAGAGAGACCCAGTACTTC.

This chain joins TRBV12-5 and TRBJ1-2; D uncertain. This CDR3 has 14 amino acids. Per the germline V gene, CDR1 is LGHNT and CDR2 is FRNRAP. Trimming removed 1 base at V and 8 bases at J, with 14 bases between. The DNA for the CDR3 is TGTGCTAGTGGTTTGGGGGCAGCCACTCGGGGCTACACCTTC. Translating it yields CASGLGAATRGYTF.

The chain has TRBV5-1 and TRBJ2-5; 10 bases match TRBD1. Per germline, CDR1 SGHRS and CDR2 YFSETQ. This CDR3 spans 16 amino acids. V was pared by 6 bases and J by 5 bases, with 13 bases of the junction left unmatched. The CDR3 DNA sequence: TGCGCCAGCACCCCACAGGGACAGGGGAATTGGGAGACCCAGTACTTC. This codes for CASTPQGQGNWETQYF.

In DNA form, the CDR3 reads TGTGCCAGTAGTAACATAGCGGGGGGGCACGGTGGTGAGCAGTTCTTC. Protein sequence: CASSNIAGGHGGEQFF. The chain combines TRBV19 with TRBJ2-1; 11 nucleotides agree with TRBD2. This CDR3 comprises 16 residues. V gave up 4 bases and J gave up 9 bases; unmatched junction bases: 11. CDR1 and CDR2 (germline): LNHDA, SQIVND (reference sequence).

CDR3 DNA: TGCGCCAGCAGCCCGTATGGAGGGGGCCGGCAGTACTTC. It translates to CASSPYGGGRQYF. The V and J genes are TRBV5-1 and TRBJ2-7; tentatively, D is TRBD1 (7 bases). CDR3 size: 13 residues. CDR1 and CDR2 from the germline V gene are SGHRS and YFSETQ. The V end lost 4 bases, the J end lost 9 bases, and 17 bases lay between the germline ends.

Only a few counts were recorded for this clone. V gene TRBV14 combines with J gene TRBJ1-2; 7 bases align to TRBD1. The CDR3 runs 16 residues. Germline-derived CDR1 and CDR2 are SGHDN and FVKESK. With 0 bases clipped from V and 9 bases from J, the junction kept 13 bases outside the gene matches. CDR3 protein: CASSQDQQGILSSYTF. Written as DNA, the CDR3 is TGTGCCAGCAGCCAAGATCAACAGGGGATCCTATCAAGCTACACCTTC.

This clone was counted between two and nine times. The rearrangement joins TRBV7-6 to TRBJ2-7, with 12 bases lining up with TRBD2. There are 17 residues in the CDR3. Looked up from germline, CDR1 is SGHVS and CDR2 is FNYEAQ. J was trimmed by 1 base and V by 2 bases; bases with no gene match: 6. CDR3: CASSLTASGGVSYEQYF. The DNA for the CDR3 is TGTGCCAGCAGCTTAACGGCTAGCGGGGGGGTTTCCTACGAGCAGTACTTC.

The rearrangement uses TRBV19 and TRBJ1-5, with D perhaps TRBD1 (5 bases). Germline V gene lookup returns CDR1 LNHDA and CDR2 SQIVND (reference sequence). This CDR3 is built from 16 residues. V lost 3 bases, J lost 1 base, and 13 bases lay in between. CDR3 bases: TGTGCCAGTAGTATCGACAGTCATGGGAGCAATCAGCCCCAGCATTTT. This translates into CASSIDSHGSNQPQHF.

The V and J genes are TRBV14 and TRBJ2-7; 7 bases are a match to TRBD1. The V gene end was trimmed by 8 bases and the J gene end by 0 bases; junction bases not matched to a gene: 4. The CDR3 is 13 amino acids. Germline-derived CDR1 and CDR2 are SGHDN and FVKESK. For the CDR3, the DNA is TGTGCCAGCGCCAGGGGGAGCTCCTACGAGCAGTACTTC. Translating it yields CASARGSSYEQYF.

The J gene is TRBJ1-2, the V gene TRBV10-3, with 7 nucleotides matching TRBD1. V trimming: 0 bases; J trimming: 0 bases; junction bases outside the gene matches: 4. The CDR3 runs to 16 residues. Germline-derived CDR1 and CDR2 are ENHRY and SYGVKD. This chain's CDR3 is CAISESTGPANYGYTF. In nucleotides, the CDR3 is TGTGCCATCAGTGAGTCGACAGGGCCTGCTAACTATGGCTACACCTTC.

This rearrangement joins TRBV27 to TRBJ2-3, with D hard to call. The germline CDR1 and CDR2 sequences are MNHEY and SMNVEV (reference sequence). The CDR3 has 16 amino acids. V gave up 3 bases and J gave up 1 base, with 14 bases separating them. In DNA form, the CDR3 reads TGTGCCAGCAGTTTCCGAGAGGTATGGGGCACAGATACGCAGTATTTT. Its translation is CASSFREVWGTDTQYF.

The V gene is TRBV5-1, the J gene TRBJ1-2; D may be TRBD1 (6 bases). Germline CDR1 SGHRS, CDR2 YFSETQ. Trimming removed 0 bases from V and 4 bases from J, with 13 bases in between. This CDR3 comprises 15 residues. DNA of the CDR3: TGCGCCAGCAGCTTGGGGACAGCTGACCTCTATGGCTACACCTTC. This codes for CASSLGTADLYGYTF. The whole variable domain, filled in from reference TRBV5-1 and TRBJ1-2, reads KAGVTQTPRYLIKTRGQQVTLSCSPISGHRSVSWYQQTPGQGLQFLFEYFSETQRNKGNFPGRFSGRQFSNSRSEMNVSTLELGDSALYLCASSLGTADLYGYTFGSGTRLTVV.

The chain couples TRBV10-2 to TRBJ2-1; 9 nucleotides match TRBD1. CDR3 size: 13 residues. Germline CDR1 and CDR2: WSHSY and SAAADI. V lost 5 bases to trimming and J lost 10 bases; unmatched junction nucleotides: 6. CDR3 residues: CASSRDRVGEQFF. CDR3 sequence (DNA): TGCGCCAGCAGTCGGGACAGGGTAGGCGAGCAGTTCTTC.

The rearrangement links TRBV5-1 to TRBJ2-3, with D possibly matching TRBD1 (6 bases). Germline V gives CDR1 SGHRS, CDR2 YFSETQ. Trimming shortened V by 5 bases and J by 6 bases, and 7 bases separated the two germline ends. This CDR3 spans 11 amino acids. CDR3 bases: TGCGCCAGCAGAGGGGGTGATACGCAGTATTTT. It specifies CASRGGDTQYF.

The rearrangement joins TRBV13 to TRBJ1-2; D is unresolved. Germline V gene data show CDR1 as PRHDT and CDR2 as FYEKMQ (reference sequence). This CDR3 is 13 amino acids long. V was shortened by 3 bases and J by 4 bases, with 9 bases between the two germline ends. The chain's CDR3 is CASSLRLTYGYTF. The CDR3 DNA follows: TGTGCCAGCAGCTTGCGCCTAACCTATGGCTACACCTTC.

The chain uses TRBV19 and TRBJ2-3; 12 bases align to TRBD2. Germline V gene sequence: CDR1 LNHDA, CDR2 SQIVND (reference sequence). After removal of 4 bases from V and 2 bases from J, the junction contained 7 bases not matched to a gene. This CDR3 has 17 residues. CDR3 nucleotide sequence: TGTGCCAGTAGTAAACGGACTAGCGGGGACCTCACAGATACGCAGTATTTT. It codes for CASSKRTSGDLTDTQYF.

The chain employs TRBV27 and TRBJ2-4; D uncertain. This CDR3 spans 14 amino acids. Between the trimmed V and J ends, which lost 2 bases and 0 bases, there was a span of 5 bases. Germline CDR1 is MNHEY and CDR2 is SMNVEV (reference sequence). The DNA of the CDR3 is TGTGCCAGCAGTTTAACGAGAGCCAAAAACATTCAGTACTTC. The encoded protein is CASSLTRAKNIQYF.

The chain couples TRBV28 to TRBJ1-5, with TRBD1 identical over 8 bases. The CDR3 sequence is 14 residues long. V shed 6 bases, J shed 5 bases, and the junction held 6 bases outside the gene matches. Germline V gene sequence: CDR1 MDHEN, CDR2 SYDVKM. The DNA of the CDR3 is TGTGCCAGCAGAGACAGGGGCGGGTATCAGCCCCAGCATTTT. Its protein product is CASRDRGGYQPQHF.

The CDR3 DNA reads as TGTGCCAGCAGCCCCACAGTAAATGAGCAGTTCTTC. Its translation: CASSPTVNEQFF. The chain employs TRBV7-9 and TRBJ2-1; D remains unclear. The V end was cut by 5 bases, the J end by 7 bases, with 9 bases between. CDR1 is SEHNR and CDR2 is FQNEAQ in the germline V gene (reference sequence). The CDR3 has 12 amino acids.

J is TRBJ1-2 and V is TRBV4-3, with D unresolved. This CDR3 is 15 amino acids long. CDR1 and CDR2 from the germline V gene are LGHNA and YSLEER. The germline V and J ends were trimmed by 0 bases and 2 bases, with 10 bases remaining between them. CDR3 in amino acids: CASSQDWTPNYGYTF. CDR3 bases: TGCGCCAGCAGCCAAGATTGGACTCCGAACTATGGCTACACCTTC.

The V call is TRBV14, the J call TRBJ1-6; tentatively, D is TRBD1 (5 bases). Per germline, CDR1 SGHDN and CDR2 FVKESK. V shed 4 bases and J shed 7 bases, with 11 bases lying between them. This CDR3 spans 14 amino acids. The CDR3 DNA is TGTGCCAGCAGCCGCAGGACATTAAATTCACCCCTCCACTTT. Protein: CASSRRTLNSPLHF.

This clone was detected once. The rearrangement uses TRBV6-6 and TRBJ1-4, with D perhaps matching TRBD1 (6 bases). CDR1 is MNHNY, CDR2 SVGAGI, per germline (reference sequence). The CDR3 spans 15 residues. Deletions cut 8 bases from V and 7 bases from J, with 20 bases between. CDR3 residues: CASDPGTPLGEKLFF. Written as DNA, the CDR3 is TGTGCCAGCGACCCGGGGACACCGTTGGGTGAAAAACTGTTTTTT.

The rearrangement joins TRBV5-6 to TRBJ2-3, with TRBD2 as a possible D gene (7 bases). CDR1 and CDR2 (germline): SGHDT, YYEEEE. Trimming cost V 0 bases and J 3 bases, with 14 bases left between them. The CDR3 has 16 amino acids. In DNA form, the CDR3 reads TGTGCCAGCAGCTTGGGTTTGCGGGGGCTGACAGATACGCAGTATTTT. As protein: CASSLGLRGLTDTQYF.

This clone was counted only a few times. This chain links TRBV5-4 with TRBJ1-2; 8 bases align to TRBD1. The CDR3 is made up of 15 amino acids. CDR1 and CDR2 (germline): SGHNT, YYREEE (reference sequence). V lost 0 bases, J lost 1 base, and 2 bases stayed unmatched. The CDR3 DNA reads as TGTGCCAGCAGCTTGGGACAGGGGAATAACTATGGCTACACCTTC. Translated: CASSLGQGNNYGYTF.

The genes are TRBV3-1 (or the pseudogene TRBV3-2) and TRBJ1-1, with D possibly TRBD1 on 6 matching bases. The CDR3 extends over 14 amino acids. Germline lookup yields CDR1 LGHDT and CDR2 YNNKEL (reference sequence). The germline V and J ends were trimmed by 4 bases and 1 base, with 10 bases remaining between them. In nucleotides, the CDR3 is TGTGCCAGCAGCCTTGGACAGACGAACACTGAAGCTTTCTTT. This translates into CASSLGQTNTEAFF.

This clone was found once. The V call is TRBV5-4, the J call TRBJ2-7, with D hard to call. There are 13 residues in the CDR3. CDR1 and CDR2 (germline): SGHNT, YYREEE (reference sequence). Trimming removed 1 base from V and 7 bases from J, with 12 bases in between. In nucleotides, the CDR3 is TGTGCCAGCAGCTTGCCAGGCTTAAGGGAGCAGTACTTC. Translating it yields CASSLPGLREQYF. Complete variable domain (other parts from reference TRBV5-4 and TRBJ2-7): ETGVTQSPTHLIKTRGQQVTLRCSSQSGHNTVSWYQQALGQGPQFIFQYYREEENGRGNFPPRFSGLQFPNYSSELNVNALELDDSALYLCASSLPGLREQYFGPGTRLTVT.

V and J are TRBV12-3 or TRBV12-4 and TRBJ1-3; no reliable D call. The V end lost 3 bases, the J end lost 1 base, and 4 bases lay between the germline ends. This CDR3 contains 13 residues. CDR3 residues: CASSFSSGNTIYF. The DNA of the CDR3 is TGTGCCAGCAGTTTTAGTTCTGGAAACACCATATATTTT.

V and J are TRBV5-1 and TRBJ2-2; possible D gene TRBD1, 6 bases. Germline CDR1 and CDR2: SGHRS and YFSETQ. This CDR3 has 15 amino acids. Deletions cut 4 bases from V and 1 base from J, with 11 bases between. The CDR3 region has the DNA TGCGCCAGCAGCGAAAAGACAGGGAACACCGGGGAGCTGTTTTTT. Translated: CASSEKTGNTGELFF. Together with reference TRBV5-1 and TRBJ2-2, the CDR3 gives the full variable domain: KAGVTQTPRYLIKTRGQQVTLSCSPISGHRSVSWYQQTPGQGLQFLFEYFSETQRNKGNFPGRFSGRQFSNSRSEMNVSTLELGDSALYLCASSEKTGNTGELFFGEGSRLTVL.

This chain links TRBV6-5 with TRBJ1-6, with 8 bases identical to TRBD1. CDR1 and CDR2 from the germline V gene are MNHEY and SVGAGI. V lost 4 bases to trimming and J lost 10 bases; unmatched junction nucleotides: 9. There are 15 residues in the CDR3. CDR3 protein: CASSSSGTGTSPLHF. CDR3 DNA: TGTGCCAGCAGTTCGTCCGGGACAGGAACCTCACCCCTCCACTTT.

The chain links TRBV5-6 to TRBJ2-1; 7 positions match TRBD2. This CDR3 has 14 amino acids. Germline V CDR1 and CDR2: SGHDT, YYEEEE. V shed 6 bases and J 0 bases; nucleotides not matched to a gene: 3. The CDR3 protein is CASISGGSYNEQFF. In DNA form, the CDR3 reads TGTGCCAGCATCTCGGGAGGCTCCTACAATGAGCAGTTCTTC.